The T cell receptor beta chain under discussion was sequenced for a study of T-cell memory formation after mild COVID-19. V was pared by 4 bases and J by 4 bases, with 7 bases of the junction left unmatched. CDR3 length: 14 amino acids. Germline V lookup: CDR1 LGHNA, CDR2 YSLEER. This clonotype showed up many times. TCRdb re-analysed the 5' RACE reads in MiXCR, keeping a single row per CDR3 protein. The profile shows approximately 340,000 distinct CDR3 sequences, roughly 15% of them singletons. The sequenced sample consisted of PBMCs or a T cell subset sorted from them (not recorded which). This TCR came from a man between 18 and 29 years old who had mild COVID-19 (a few samples of this study predate the infection). Cell type and time point are not known. The rearrangement links TRBV4-3 to TRBJ2-7; 7 nucleotides line up with TRBD2. The CDR3 nucleotides read TGCGCCAGCAGCCCTAGCGGTGAAGGATACGAGCAGTACTTC. This gives the protein CASSPSGEGYEQYF.